A selection of T cell receptor beta chains follows, all from one sample in a study of early T cells in non-severe SARS-CoV-2 infection. TCRdb passed the 5' RACE reads through MiXCR, listing each CDR3 protein once. Seen here are over 20,000 distinct CDR3 sequences, 5.5% to 7% observed once, and the top ten hold approximately 2.5%. The specimen was whole blood. Receptor source: an adult who was a healthcare worker with PCR-confirmed SARS-CoV-2 infection or an uninfected control (not recorded which). Each CDR3 is given with its conserved first and last residue. D genes are given only for firm matches. Expanded clones get a size class; other rows say once, few or many, or leave the size out.

D gene: .
J gene: TRBJ1-5
clone size: .
V gene: TRBV29-1
CDR3 protein: CSVAEDSNQPQHF
CDR3 DNA: TGCAGCGTTGCCGAGGATAGCAATCAGCCCCAGCATTTT

D gene: .
J gene: TRBJ2-2
clone size: few
V gene: TRBV6-5
CDR3 protein: CASKAPNTGELFF
CDR3 DNA: TGTGCCAGCAAAGCGCCGAACACCGGGGAGCTGTTTTTT

D gene: .
J gene: TRBJ2-7
clone size: medium-sized
V gene: TRBV5-1
CDR3 protein: CASSPLDRDYEQYF
CDR3 DNA: TGCGCCAGCAGCCCCCTGGACAGAGACTACGAGCAGTACTTC

D gene: .
J gene: TRBJ2-7
clone size: few
V gene: TRBV7-9
CDR3 protein: CASTPTETYEQYF
CDR3 DNA: TGTGCCAGCACCCCTACAGAGACCTACGAGCAGTACTTC

D gene: .
J gene: TRBJ2-3
clone size: many
V gene: TRBV20-1
CDR3 protein: CSATPGRTQRDTQYF
CDR3 DNA: TGCAGTGCTACCCCCGGCCGGACTCAGAGAGATACGCAGTATTTT

D gene: .
J gene: TRBJ1-4
clone size: many
V gene: TRBV29-1
CDR3 protein: CSVELGTNKKLFF
CDR3 DNA: TGCAGCGTTGAGCTCGGAACTAATAAAAAACTGTTTTTT

D gene: .
J gene: TRBJ2-2
clone size: many
V gene: TRBV23-1
CDR3 protein: CASSQSGVDGELFF
CDR3 DNA: TGCGCCAGCAGTCAATCGGGAGTCGACGGGGAGCTGTTTTTT

D gene: .
J gene: TRBJ2-3
clone size: many
V gene: TRBV6-6
CDR3 protein: CASSYRQSSTDTQYF
CDR3 DNA: TGTGCCAGCAGTTACCGGCAGTCTAGCACAGATACGCAGTATTTT

D gene: .
J gene: TRBJ2-6
clone size: many
V gene: TRBV11-2
CDR3 protein: CASSSLSNAGANVLTF
CDR3 DNA: TGTGCCAGCAGCTCCCTATCCAACGCTGGGGCCAACGTCCTGACTTTC

D gene: .
J gene: TRBJ2-1
clone size: .
V gene: TRBV28
CDR3 protein: CASSPLGVGNEQFF
CDR3 DNA: TGTGCCAGCAGTCCCCTGGGCGTCGGCAATGAGCAGTTCTTC

D gene: .
J gene: TRBJ1-2
clone size: many
V gene: TRBV6-1
CDR3 protein: CASSEMGNGYTF
CDR3 DNA: TGTGCCAGCAGTGAAATGGGGAACGGCTACACCTTC

D gene: .
J gene: TRBJ2-7
clone size: many
V gene: TRBV18
CDR3 protein: CASSPLDGGAYEQYF
CDR3 DNA: TGTGCCAGCTCACCACTTGACGGGGGAGCGTACGAGCAGTACTTC

D gene: .
J gene: TRBJ2-5
clone size: many
V gene: TRBV29-1
CDR3 protein: CSVEVPPTGTQYF
CDR3 DNA: TGCAGCGTTGAAGTTCCCCCGACTGGGACCCAGTACTTC

D gene: .
J gene: TRBJ1-2
clone size: .
V gene: TRBV11-2
CDR3 protein: CASSSKYGYTF
CDR3 DNA: TGTGCCAGCAGCTCTAAATATGGCTACACCTTC

D gene: .
J gene: TRBJ2-1
clone size: .
V gene: TRBV20-1
CDR3 protein: CSARDRTDYNEQFF
CDR3 DNA: TGCAGTGCTAGAGATCGTACCGATTACAATGAGCAGTTCTTC

D gene: TRBD1
J gene: TRBJ2-2
clone size: many
V gene: TRBV6-5
CDR3 protein: CASSPQGGLNTVELFF
CDR3 DNA: TGTGCCAGCAGCCCCCAAGGGGGCCTAAACACCGTGGAGCTGTTTTTT

D gene: .
J gene: TRBJ2-1
clone size: many
V gene: TRBV14
CDR3 protein: CASSQDRLLNEQFF
CDR3 DNA: TGTGCCAGCAGCCAAGACAGGCTTTTGAATGAGCAGTTCTTC

D gene: .
J gene: TRBJ1-2
clone size: many
V gene: TRBV11-3
CDR3 protein: CASSLRRADGYTF
CDR3 DNA: TGTGCCAGCAGCTTAAGACGTGCTGATGGCTACACCTTC

D gene: .
J gene: TRBJ1-6
clone size: few
V gene: TRBV13
CDR3 protein: CASSLRGSYNSPLHF
CDR3 DNA: TGTGCCAGCAGCCTTCGGGGCTCCTATAATTCACCCCTCCACTTT

D gene: .
J gene: TRBJ2-6
clone size: many
V gene: TRBV6-2/TRBV6-3
CDR3 protein: CASKRVSRPSGANVLTF
CDR3 DNA: TGTGCCAGCAAAAGGGTGAGCCGACCTTCTGGGGCCAACGTCCTGACTTTC

D gene: .
J gene: TRBJ2-3
clone size: many
V gene: TRBV20-1
CDR3 protein: CSAKARVPDTQYF
CDR3 DNA: TGCAGCGCAAAAGCCAGGGTCCCAGATACGCAGTATTTT

D gene: .
J gene: TRBJ2-7
clone size: .
V gene: TRBV6-6
CDR3 protein: CASGWGPNSYEQYF
CDR3 DNA: TGTGCCAGCGGGTGGGGGCCCAACTCCTACGAGCAGTACTTC

D gene: TRBD1
J gene: TRBJ2-1
clone size: medium-sized
V gene: TRBV7-9
CDR3 protein: CASIQGALTNEQFF
CDR3 DNA: TGTGCCAGCATACAGGGGGCTCTTACGAATGAGCAGTTCTTC

D gene: .
J gene: TRBJ1-6
clone size: many
V gene: TRBV3-1
CDR3 protein: CASSPARGNSPLHF
CDR3 DNA: TGTGCCAGCAGCCCAGCTAGGGGTAATTCACCCCTCCACTTT

D gene: .
J gene: TRBJ2-2
clone size: .
V gene: TRBV11-2
CDR3 protein: CASSPGRSFTGELFF
CDR3 DNA: TGTGCCAGCAGTCCCGGACGGAGCTTCACCGGGGAGCTGTTTTTT

D gene: .
J gene: TRBJ2-5
clone size: few
V gene: TRBV15
CDR3 protein: CATSKARGETQYF
CDR3 DNA: TGTGCCACCAGCAAGGCCAGGGGAGAGACCCAGTACTTC

D gene: TRBD1
J gene: TRBJ2-5
clone size: many
V gene: TRBV29-1
CDR3 protein: CSVLRTGQETQYF
CDR3 DNA: TGCAGCGTTTTAAGGACAGGTCAAGAGACCCAGTACTTC